The 17 T cell receptor beta chains reported below all come from one sample, sequenced in a study of CD8 T cells in ankylosing spondylitis. No antigens are known for them. TCRdb itself ran the 5' RACE reads through MiXCR, one entry per CDR3 protein. Here the sample spans a few hundred thousand distinct CDR3 sequences, approximately 8% being singletons. Notes on the study in general: Apparently characteristic of ankylosing spondylitis blood was a TCR beta motif (eight highly homologous variants).

Input material: blood, either unsorted or a sorted T cell fraction (not recorded which). All receptors derive from a male donor with ankylosing spondylitis.

V usage is TRBV12-3 or TRBV12-4 and J usage is TRBJ2-7; no definite D call. V lost 5 bases and J lost 1, with 12 bases in between. The CDR3 covers 14 residues. The CDR3 sequence is CASSRVSPSYEQYF. In DNA, the CDR3 is TGTGCCAGCAGTCGAGTGTCCCCATCCTACGAGCAGTACTTC.

The table lists this clonotype with many counts. This rearrangement joins TRBV5-1 to TRBJ2-2; D call uncertain. There are 14 residues in the CDR3. Trimming removed 0 bases at V and 1 base at J, with 4 bases between. The germline CDR1 and CDR2 sequences are SGHRS and YFSETQ. In nucleotides, the CDR3 is TGCGCCAGCAGCTTGGGGCTGAACACCGGGGAGCTGTTTTTT. Protein: CASSLGLNTGELFF.

This chain joins TRBV12-3 or TRBV12-4 and TRBJ2-3, with D tentatively TRBD2 (5 bases). The CDR3 is 17 amino acids. V was pared by 5 bases and J by 2 bases, with 20 bases between. DNA for the CDR3: TGTGCCAGCAGTCTCACGTTTCGGGCTAGCTACACAGATACGCAGTATTTT. This codes for CASSLTFRASYTDTQYF.

The rearrangement links TRBV5-1 to TRBJ2-3; D is unresolved. This CDR3 is built from 14 residues. Trimming left V 3 bases short and J 0 bases short, with 8 bases between. Per germline, CDR1 SGHRS and CDR2 YFSETQ. The CDR3 reads CASSYGQSTDTQYF. The CDR3 region has the DNA TGCGCCAGCAGCTACGGGCAAAGCACAGATACGCAGTATTTT.

The chain uses TRBV15 and TRBJ2-7; tentatively, D is TRBD2 (6 bases). The CDR3 sequence is 12 residues long. Germline V gives CDR1 LNHNV, CDR2 YYDKDF (reference sequence). Trimming removed 8 bases from V and 4 bases from J, with 12 bases in between. The CDR3 region has the DNA TGTGCCACCTCATACGCGGGATACGAGCAGTACTTC. It yields the protein CATSYAGYEQYF.

The CDR3 sequence is CASSPPVIYEQYF. The CDR3 DNA sequence: TGTGCCAGCTCACCACCGGTCATTTACGAGCAGTACTTC. The chain combines TRBV18 with TRBJ2-7; no firm D call. Trimming stripped 0 bases from V and 4 bases from J, with 7 bases between. The CDR3 runs to 13 residues. In germline, CDR1 is KGHSH, CDR2 LQKENI.

The chain uses TRBV5-4 and TRBJ2-1; D is perhaps TRBD1 (6 bases). This CDR3 contains 16 residues. Germline V CDR1 and CDR2: SGHNT, YYREEE (reference sequence). Between the trimmed V and J ends, which lost 4 bases and 7 bases, there was a span of 21 bases. The CDR3 DNA sequence: TGTGCCAGCAGCGTTATAGGGGGAGATCCCAAGAATGAGCAGTTCTTC. Protein sequence: CASSVIGGDPKNEQFF.

This clonotype was seen only a few times. The gene calls are TRBV30 and TRBJ2-5; D is ambiguous. Trimming took 3 bases from V and 2 from J, leaving 10 bases between them. The CDR3 spans 13 residues. Germline V gives CDR1 GTSNPN, CDR2 SVGIG (reference sequence). CDR3 sequence (DNA): TGTGCCTGGAGCGGCGGCTTTCAAGAGACCCAGTACTTC. It translates to CAWSGGFQETQYF. The variable domain in full, with the rest retrieved from reference TRBV30 and TRBJ2-5, is SQTIHQWPATLVQPVGSPLSLECTVEGTSNPNLYWYRQAAGRGLQLLFYSVGIGQISSEVPQNLSASRPQDRQFILSSKKLLLSDSGFYLCAWSGGFQETQYFGPGTRLLVL.

At least ten counts were recorded for this clonotype. The V gene is TRBV6-6, the J gene TRBJ2-7, with D uncertain. Per the germline V gene, CDR1 is MNHNY and CDR2 is SVGAGI (reference sequence). The length of the CDR3 is 13 residues. The CDR3 protein is CGSSYTVPYEQYF. The CDR3 coding sequence is TGTGGTAGCAGTTACACTGTGCCCTACGAGCAGTACTTC.

This clonotype appeared a few times. This chain uses TRBV7-2 with TRBJ1-2, with D tentatively TRBD1 (6 bases). Between the trimmed V and J ends, which lost 5 bases and 4 bases, there was a span of 14 bases. The CDR3 consists of 14 residues. Germline CDR1 and CDR2: SGHTA and FQGNSA. The CDR3 nucleotides are TGTGCCAGCAGCACCATGGGGGGCGGCTATGGCTACACCTTC. Translation: CASSTMGGGYGYTF.

This clonotype was detected ten times or more. This chain connects TRBV29-1 to TRBJ2-7; D might be TRBD1 (6 bases). The CDR3 loop spans 15 amino acids. Germline CDR1 reads SQVTM; CDR2 reads ANQGSEA. V was clipped by 1 base and J by 1 base, with 14 bases between them. CDR3 in amino acids: CSVEGETGQSYEQYF. Here the CDR3 DNA reads TGCAGCGTTGAAGGTGAGACAGGTCAGTCCTACGAGCAGTACTTC.

This clonotype was seen many times. The V gene is TRBV24-1, the J gene TRBJ2-1, with TRBD1 matching 7 bases. This CDR3 is built from 14 residues. Per germline, CDR1 KGHDR and CDR2 SFDVKD. V dropped 3 bases and J dropped 12; count of bases not matched to a gene: 10. The CDR3 protein is CATSDPGRQGAQFF. Here the CDR3 DNA reads TGTGCCACCAGTGATCCCGGACGACAGGGAGCGCAGTTCTTC.

This rearrangement joins TRBV20-1 to TRBJ2-2; 10 nucleotides line up with TRBD2. This CDR3 has 16 amino acids. From germline, CDR1 is DFQATT and CDR2 SNEGSKA (reference sequence). V gave up 7 bases and J gave up 6 bases; unmatched junction bases: 14. The CDR3 coding sequence is TGCAGTGTCTTACTAGCGGGACCTTCGGTAGCCGGGGAGCTGTTTTTT. Protein: CSVLLAGPSVAGELFF.

At least ten counts were recorded for this clonotype. The gene calls are TRBV27 and TRBJ2-5, with 10 positions matching TRBD1. Losses at the gene ends were 5 bases for V and 6 bases for J; bases not matched to a gene: 6. The V gene's germline CDR1 is MNHEY and CDR2 SMNVEV (reference sequence). This CDR3 is built from 14 residues. The CDR3 protein is CASSRQGAGKTQYF. The CDR3 DNA is TGTGCCAGCAGTCGACAGGGGGCTGGGAAGACCCAGTACTTC.

V and J are TRBV7-2 and TRBJ2-1, with TRBD2 identical over 8 bases. The germline V gene encodes CDR1 SGHTA and CDR2 FQGNSA. Trimming at V came to 6 bases and at J to 0 bases, leaving 4 bases not matched to a gene. The length of the CDR3 is 15 residues. The CDR3 sequence: CASRVTSGSYNEQFF. CDR3 in DNA: TGTGCCAGCAGAGTCACTAGCGGCTCCTACAATGAGCAGTTCTTC. The entire variable domain, with the rest obtained from reference TRBV7-2 and TRBJ2-1, is as follows: GAGVSQSPSNKVTEKGKDVELRCDPISGHTALYWYRQSLGQGLEFLIYFQGNSAPDKSGLPSDRFSAERTGGSVSTLTIQRTQQEDSAVYLCASRVTSGSYNEQFFGPGTRLTVL.

Only a few counts were recorded for this clonotype. The chain links TRBV2 to TRBJ2-1; no reliable D call. CDR3 size: 16 residues. V was trimmed by 6 bases and J by 0 bases, leaving 15 bases between them. Germline V gene data show CDR1 as SNHLY and CDR2 as FYNNEI. CDR3 sequence reads: CASSATWRSSYNEQFF. The CDR3 DNA sequence: TGTGCCAGCAGCGCCACCTGGAGAAGCTCCTACAATGAGCAGTTCTTC. The variable domain in full, completed from reference TRBV2 and TRBJ2-1, reads EPEVTQTPSHQVTQMGQEVILRCVPISNHLYFYWYRQILGQKVEFLVSFYNNEISEKSEIFDDQFSVERPDGSNFTLKIRSTKLEDSAMYFCASSATWRSSYNEQFFGPGTRLTVL.

At least ten counts were recorded for this clonotype. The chain uses TRBV4-2 and TRBJ2-1, with 10 bases that match TRBD2. CDR1 LGHNA and CDR2 YNFKEQ come from the germline V gene. V lost 0 bases, J lost 4 bases, and 12 bases stayed unmatched. This CDR3 spans 19 amino acids. For the CDR3, the DNA is TGTGCCAGCAGCCAAGATGGGACTAGCGTCTCGAGGGGTTACAATGAGCAGTTCTTC. This codes for CASSQDGTSVSRGYNEQFF.